This TCR beta chain was sequenced in a study of Graves' ophthalmopathy and Graves' hyperthyroidism. Regarding the study as a whole: Most thyroid-expanded clonotypes exceeding 0.001 frequency were also found in blood.

Moderate-to-severe activity, CAS at least 3, NOSPECS at least 4 and duration under 3 months characterized donors with ophthalmopathy. Amplification from RNA transcripts yielded the TCR beta CDR3 regions. Scientists carried out first-round RT-PCR using HTBI primers and then a second-round multiplex PCR. From the multiplex PCR reads, TCRdb called clonotypes with MiXCR, one entry per CDR3 protein. The sample has about 200,000 distinct CDR3 sequences, approximately 28% seen once; the top ten hold 9.1%. This clonotype was observed at least ten times. Its antigen is unknown. V lost 2 bases and J 3 bases, leaving 14 bases between the germline ends. The CDR3 runs 16 residues. The germline V gene encodes CDR1 LGHNT and CDR2 FRNRAP.

Specimen: peripheral blood. This sequence originates from a man aged 50-60 years with Graves' ophthalmopathy. The V call is TRBV12-5, the J call TRBJ1-5; D might be TRBD1 (6 bases). DNA of the CDR3: TGTGCTAGTGGTTTGCCTCGGACAGAATACAATCAGCCCCAGCATTTT. Its translation is CASGLPRTEYNQPQHF.